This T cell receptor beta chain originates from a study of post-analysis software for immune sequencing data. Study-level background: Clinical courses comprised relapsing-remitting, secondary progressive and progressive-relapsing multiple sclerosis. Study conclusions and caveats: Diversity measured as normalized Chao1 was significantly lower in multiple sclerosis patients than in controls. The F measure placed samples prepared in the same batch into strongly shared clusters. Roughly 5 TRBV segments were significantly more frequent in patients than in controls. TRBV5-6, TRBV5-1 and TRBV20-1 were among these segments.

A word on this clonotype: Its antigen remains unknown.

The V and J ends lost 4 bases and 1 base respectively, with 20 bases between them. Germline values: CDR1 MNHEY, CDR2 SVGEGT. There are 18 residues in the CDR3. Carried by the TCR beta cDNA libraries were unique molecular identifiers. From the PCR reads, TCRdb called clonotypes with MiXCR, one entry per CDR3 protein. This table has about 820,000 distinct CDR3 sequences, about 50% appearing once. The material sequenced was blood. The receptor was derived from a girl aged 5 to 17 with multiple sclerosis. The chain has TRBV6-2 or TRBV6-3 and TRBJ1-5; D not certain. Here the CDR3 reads CASSSSIARRLSNQPQHF. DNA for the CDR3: TGTGCCAGCAGTTCCTCAATCGCCCGTAGGTTAAGCAATCAGCCCCAGCATTTT.